The clone carrying this TCR beta chain was seen only a few times. As yet, its antigen is unknown. After CD4 positive bead selection, the CD4-negative fraction gave CD8 T cells. Cells stained for CD3, CD4, CD8, CD45RA and CD27 were sorted into four subsets. This specimen comes from a study of naive and memory T cell subsets. Findings and limits, study-wide: A few larger clonotypes appeared in naive repertoires, especially CD8, possibly memory cells re-expressing CD45RA. No ground truth validated the naive and memory repertoire findings.

Both TRBC1 and TRBC2 were covered by a beta constant-region primer of two equimolar oligonucleotides. Ligated cDNA was amplified by four rounds of PCR with nested alpha and beta constant-region primers and SP2. TCRdb processed the UMI-ligation and nested PCR reads anew with MiXCR; each CDR3 protein has one entry. Altogether 130,000 to 150,000 distinct CDR3 sequences are present, about 23% being singletons, with the ten largest covering 0.11%. This sequence originates from a human donor in good health. Sequenced material: naive CD4+ T cells from blood.

The CDR3 nucleotides are TGTGCCAGCAGAGGAAAAATCGGTTTCACTGAAGCTTTCTTT. Protein product: CASRGKIGFTEAFF. The chain combines TRBV12-3 or TRBV12-4 with TRBJ1-1, with no clear D. This CDR3 has 14 residues. V gave up 6 bases and J gave up 4 bases, with 15 bases separating them.